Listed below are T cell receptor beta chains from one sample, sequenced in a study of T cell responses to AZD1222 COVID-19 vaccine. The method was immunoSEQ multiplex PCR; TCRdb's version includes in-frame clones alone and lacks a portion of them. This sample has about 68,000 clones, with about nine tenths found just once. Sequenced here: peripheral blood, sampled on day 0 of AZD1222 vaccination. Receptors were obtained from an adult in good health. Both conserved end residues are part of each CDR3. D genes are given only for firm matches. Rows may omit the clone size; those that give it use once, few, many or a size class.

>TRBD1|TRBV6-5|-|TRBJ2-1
TGTGCCAGCAGTTCCGGGACAGGGAACGACAATGAGCAGTTCTTC
CASSSGTGNDNEQFF
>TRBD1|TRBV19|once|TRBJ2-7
TGTGCCAGTAGTACCCGGGACAGGGTCTACGAGCAGTACTTC
CASSTRDRVYEQYF
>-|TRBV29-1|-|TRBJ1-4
TGCAGCGTTGATGGAGGGGGGTTTAATGAAAAACTGTTTTTT
CSVDGGGFNEKLFF
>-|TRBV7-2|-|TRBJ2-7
TGTGCCAGCAGCCAGGACAGTAGCTCCTACGAGCAGTACTTC
CASSQDSSSYEQYF
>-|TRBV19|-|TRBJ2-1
TGTGCCAGTAGCCTCGGGATGGAGAACCCCAGCTCCTACAATGAGCAGTTCTTC
CASSLGMENPSSYNEQFF
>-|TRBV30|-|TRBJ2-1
TGTGCCTGGAGTGTGGTGGGGAATGAGCAGTTCTTC
CAWSVVGNEQFF
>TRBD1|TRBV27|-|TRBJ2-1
TGTGCCAGTTCCGGGACAGGAGTTTACAATGAGCAGTTCTTC
CASSGTGVYNEQFF
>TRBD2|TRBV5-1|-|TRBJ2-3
TGCGCCAGCAGCTTGGCCGGTGGCGGGGGGACTCTCACAGATACGCAGTATTTT
CASSLAGGGGTLTDTQYF
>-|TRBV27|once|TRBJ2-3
TGTGCCAGCAGTGCAATCCGACAGAAAACAGATACGCAGTATTTT
CASSAIRQKTDTQYF
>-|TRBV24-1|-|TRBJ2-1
TGTGCCACCGCTGGGAGGACCTACAATGAGCAGTTCTTC
CATAGRTYNEQFF
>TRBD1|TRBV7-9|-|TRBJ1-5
TGTGCCAGCAGCTTAGGAGGGACAGGCAATCAGCCCCAGCATTTT
CASSLGGTGNQPQHF
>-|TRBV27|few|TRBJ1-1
TGTGCCAGCAGTTACCCTGGGTACACTGAAGCTTTCTTT
CASSYPGYTEAFF
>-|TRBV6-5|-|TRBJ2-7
TGTGCCAGCACGGACGCGGGACGGGGCTCCTACGAGCAGTACTTC
CASTDAGRGSYEQYF
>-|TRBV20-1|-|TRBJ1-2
TGCAGTGCTATTGACAGGTTAAACTATGGCTACACCTTC
CSAIDRLNYGYTF
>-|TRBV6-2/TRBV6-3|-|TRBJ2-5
TGTGCCAGCAGTTACGTCGGGGTTACGGAGACCCAGTACTTC
CASSYVGVTETQYF
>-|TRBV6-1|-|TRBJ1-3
TGTGCCAGCAGTGAAGCAAGGTCCGGAAACACCATATATTTT
CASSEARSGNTIYF
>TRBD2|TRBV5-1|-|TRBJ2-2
TGCGCCAGCAGCTTTGGTATCGGGACTAGCGGCGACACCGGGGAGCTGTTTTTT
CASSFGIGTSGDTGELFF
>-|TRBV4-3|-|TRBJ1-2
TGCGCCAGCAGTGGGTTTTTAAACTATGGCTACACCTTC
CASSGFLNYGYTF
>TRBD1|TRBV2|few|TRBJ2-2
TGTGCCAGCAGGGGAAACAGGGGGGTAACCGGGGAGCTGTTTTTT
CASRGNRGVTGELFF
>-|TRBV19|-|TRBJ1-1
TGTGCCAGTAGCGGCCCTCTCACTGAAGCTTTCTTT
CASSGPLTEAFF
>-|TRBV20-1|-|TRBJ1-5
TGCAGTGCTGGTGGGAAACGGTATAGCAATCAGCCCCAGCATTTT
CSAGGKRYSNQPQHF
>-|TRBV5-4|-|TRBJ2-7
TGTGCCAGCAGCTTGGCCGGGCCCCTCGACGAGCAGTACTTC
CASSLAGPLDEQYF
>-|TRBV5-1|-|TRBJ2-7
TGCGCCAGCAGCTTGACAGGAGATGGCGGCGAGCAGTACTTC
CASSLTGDGGEQYF
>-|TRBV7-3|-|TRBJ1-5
TGTGCCAGCAGCTTAGGCCGGGATCAGCCCCAGCATTTT
CASSLGRDQPQHF
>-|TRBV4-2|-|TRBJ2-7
TGTGCCAGCAGCCCGAACGAGGGATACGAGCAGTACTTC
CASSPNEGYEQYF
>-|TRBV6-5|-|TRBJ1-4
TGTGCCAGCAGTTACGTACATACAACTAATGAAAAACTGTTTTTT
CASSYVHTTNEKLFF
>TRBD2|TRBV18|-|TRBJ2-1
TGTGCCAGCTCACCACCGGGACTAGCGGAGTCTAATGAGCAGTTCTTC
CASSPPGLAESNEQFF
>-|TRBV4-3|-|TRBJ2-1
TGCGCCAGCAGCCAAGGAGCGGGTGGCTCCTACAATGAGCAGTTCTTC
CASSQGAGGSYNEQFF
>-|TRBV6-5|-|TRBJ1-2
TGTGCCAGCAGTCGGACGTCCATTTATGGCTACACCTTC
CASSRTSIYGYTF
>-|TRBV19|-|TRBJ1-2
TGTGCCAGTAGTATTGAGGGACTCTATGGCTACACCTTC
CASSIEGLYGYTF
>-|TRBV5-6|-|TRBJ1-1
TGTGCCAGCAGCTTCCCCCGAATGAACACTGAAGCTTTCTTT
CASSFPRMNTEAFF
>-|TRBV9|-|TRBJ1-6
TGTGCCAGCAGCCAAACCCCGACCAGTGGTTCTGGTTCACCCCTCCACTTT
CASSQTPTSGSGSPLHF
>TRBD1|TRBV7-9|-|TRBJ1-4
TGTGCCAGCAGCCTCGGGACAGTAAATGAAAAACTGTTTTTT
CASSLGTVNEKLFF
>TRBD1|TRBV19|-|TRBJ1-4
TGTGCCAGTAGTGCCCGACAGGGGATCGGTGAAAAACTGTTTTTT
CASSARQGIGEKLFF
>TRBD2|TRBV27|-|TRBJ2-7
TGTGCCAGCAGTCCAGGGACTAGCGGGCCCTACGAGCAGTACTTC
CASSPGTSGPYEQYF
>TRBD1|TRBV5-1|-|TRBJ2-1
TGCGCCAGCACCCTACCTTCTGGGACAGGGGAAAGCTCCTACAATGAGCAGTTCTTC
CASTLPSGTGESSYNEQFF
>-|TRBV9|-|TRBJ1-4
TGTGCCAGCAGCGTAGGCACAGTCAGTGAAAAACTGTTTTTT
CASSVGTVSEKLFF
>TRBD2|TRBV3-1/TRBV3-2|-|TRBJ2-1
TGTGCCAGTAGCCACGGACTAGCGGGATCCTACAATGAGCAGTTCTTC
CASSHGLAGSYNEQFF
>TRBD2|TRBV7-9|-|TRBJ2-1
TGTGCCAGCCCTGATAGCGGGAGTTACAATGAGCAGTTCTTC
CASPDSGSYNEQFF
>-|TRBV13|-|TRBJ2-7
TGTGCCAGCAGCTTAGGCGCCCTCAGCTCCTACGAGCAGTACTTC
CASSLGALSSYEQYF
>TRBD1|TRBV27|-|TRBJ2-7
TGTGCCAGCAGTTTACGGTCGGGACAGGTCCTACGTGGGCAGTACTTC
CASSLRSGQVLRGQYF
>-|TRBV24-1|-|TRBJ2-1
TGTGCCACCAGTGATTTGAACGGGGGCGATCCTAGTTCCTACAATGAGCAGTTCTTC
CATSDLNGGDPSSYNEQFF